The 7 T cell receptor beta chains in this list originate from one sample, sequenced in a study of control samples from healthy donors and cancer patients. Clones were sequenced by immunoSEQ multiplex PCR, and TCRdb holds only the in-frame ones, with some missing. The data contain about 140,000 clones, 75% to 90% of them singletons. The material sequenced was blood. The receptors here all came from a woman aged 25-40 years in good health.

This rearrangement joins TRBV2 to TRBJ2-2; D assignment may be TRBD1 or TRBD2 (5 bases each). Germline CDR1 reads SNHLY; CDR2 reads FYNNEI. The CDR3 is made up of 18 amino acids. The V gene lost 6 bases and the J gene lost 5 bases, with 25 bases spanning the gap. This CDR3 reads CASSGPGTDLLGTGELFF. The CDR3 DNA follows: TGTGCCAGCAGCGGCCCTGGGACGGACCTATTAGGAACCGGGGAGCTGTTTTTT.

CDR3 amino acids: CSASGRTGKTNEKLFF. The CDR3 nucleotides are TGCAGTGCTAGTGGAAGGACAGGGAAGACTAATGAAAAACTGTTTTTT. This rearrangement joins TRBV20-1 to TRBJ1-4; 8 bases align to TRBD1. The CDR3 has 16 residues. The V segment lost 3 bases and the J segment 2 bases; nucleotides outside the gene matches: 8. Germline CDR1 is DFQATT and CDR2 is SNEGSKA (reference sequence).

The rearrangement joins TRBV6-6 to TRBJ2-1; 11 nucleotides line up with TRBD1. CDR1 is MNHNY and CDR2 is SVGAGI in the germline V gene (reference sequence). V shed 5 bases, J shed 14 bases, and the junction held 8 bases outside the gene matches. The length of the CDR3 is 13 residues. DNA for the CDR3: TGTGCCAGCAGTACAGAACCGGGACAGGGGGAGTTCTTC. Protein: CASSTEPGQGEFF.

The J gene is TRBJ1-3, the V gene TRBV5-1; D remains unclear. The germline CDR1 and CDR2 sequences are SGHRS and YFSETQ. V was trimmed by 0 bases and J by 4 bases, leaving 14 bases between them. CDR3 size: 16 residues. The CDR3 bases are TGCGCCAGCAGCTTGGCCGGGGAGATCCAGGGAAACACCATATATTTT. It specifies CASSLAGEIQGNTIYF. The entire variable domain, with the rest obtained from reference TRBV5-1 and TRBJ1-3, is as follows: KAGVTQTPRYLIKTRGQQVTLSCSPISGHRSVSWYQQTPGQGLQFLFEYFSETQRNKGNFPGRFSGRQFSNSRSEMNVSTLELGDSALYLCASSLAGEIQGNTIYFGEGSWLTVV.

This clone has a single count. The chain links TRBV5-4 to TRBJ1-2; 8 bases are a match to TRBD1. The CDR3 totals 14 residues. V lost 3 bases and J lost 2; bases outside the gene matches: 3. The V gene's germline CDR1 is SGHNT and CDR2 YYREEE (reference sequence). CDR3 residues: CASSSGQGNYGYTF. For the CDR3, the DNA is TGTGCCAGCAGCTCAGGACAGGGAAACTATGGCTACACCTTC.

This clone was seen once. This chain links TRBV9 with TRBJ2-7, with 7 nucleotides matching TRBD1. Germline V gives CDR1 SGDLS, CDR2 YYNGEE. This CDR3 has 15 amino acids. With V trimmed by 1 base and J by 0 bases, 4 bases remained unmatched. The CDR3 region is CASSVPGQTSYEQYF. CDR3 DNA: TGTGCCAGCAGCGTACCGGGACAGACCTCCTACGAGCAGTACTTC.

The chain has TRBV19 and TRBJ1-5; D may be TRBD1 (5 bases). The CDR3 spans 14 residues. Germline lookup yields CDR1 LNHDA and CDR2 SQIVND (reference sequence). Trimming pared 3 bases from V and 1 base from J, leaving 7 bases between. In nucleotides, the CDR3 is TGTGCCAGTAGTATGGGGACCAGCAATCAGCCCCAGCATTTT. As protein: CASSMGTSNQPQHF. Together with reference TRBV19 and TRBJ1-5, the CDR3 gives the full variable domain: DGGITQSPKYLFRKEGQNVTLSCEQNLNHDAMYWYRQDPGQGLRLIYYSQIVNDFQKGDIAEGYSVSREKKESFPLTVTSAQKNPTAFYLCASSMGTSNQPQHFGDGTRLSIL.